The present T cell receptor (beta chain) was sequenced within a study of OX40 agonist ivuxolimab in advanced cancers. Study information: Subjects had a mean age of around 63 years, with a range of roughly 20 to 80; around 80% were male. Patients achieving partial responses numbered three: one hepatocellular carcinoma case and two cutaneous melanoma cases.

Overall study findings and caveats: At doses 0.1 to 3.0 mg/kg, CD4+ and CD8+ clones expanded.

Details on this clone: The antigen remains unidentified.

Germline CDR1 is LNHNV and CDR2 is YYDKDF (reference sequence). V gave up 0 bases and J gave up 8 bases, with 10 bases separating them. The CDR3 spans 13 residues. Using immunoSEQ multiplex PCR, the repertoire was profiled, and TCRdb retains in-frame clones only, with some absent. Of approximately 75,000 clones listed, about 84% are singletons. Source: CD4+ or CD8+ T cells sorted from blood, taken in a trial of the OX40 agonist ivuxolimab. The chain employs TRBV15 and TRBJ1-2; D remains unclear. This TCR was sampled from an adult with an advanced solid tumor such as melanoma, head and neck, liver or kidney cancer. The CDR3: CATSRDLGSGYTF. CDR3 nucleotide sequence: TGTGCCACCAGCAGAGATCTTGGGTCAGGCTACACCTTC.